This T cell receptor beta chain was obtained from a study of T cell responses to AZD1222 COVID-19 vaccine. Study-wide results and caveats: Close to half of all spike-specific TCRs reportedly target regions of the variants that are unmutated. Among the donors, most were white British and more were female, and clonal diversity was possibly underestimated. Spike-specific TCR breadth rose after two AZD1222 doses, and depth rose as well. Researchers took repertoire samples only after the peak T cell response had come.

This table comes from immunoSEQ multiplex PCR, and its TCRdb copy is limited to in-frame clones, with some not included. This sample has roughly 120,000 clones, with roughly 85% found just once. Germline values: CDR1 LGHNA, CDR2 YSLEER. The V end lost 1 base, the J end lost 8 bases, and 14 bases lay between the germline ends. This CDR3 contains 14 residues. As for this clone: Its target is not known.

The sample was peripheral blood, taken on day 0 of AZD1222 vaccination. The origin of this receptor is an adult in good health. The chain has TRBV4-3 and TRBJ1-1; D uncertain. The CDR3 is CASSQGAVGREAFF. The CDR3 DNA follows: TGCGCCAGCAGCCAAGGGGCGGTCGGGAGGGAAGCTTTCTTT.